The rows below give T cell receptor beta chains drawn from one sample of a study of molecular identifiers for immune sequencing clone quantification. In TCRdb, the PCR reads were re-called with MiXCR into one record per CDR3 protein. The sample holds approximately 20,000 distinct CDR3 sequences, about 20% seen once. The sequencing input was naive CD8+ T cells from blood, with Jurkat cell RNA spiked in. The receptors come from a human donor in good health. Some libraries in this study had Jurkat cell RNA spiked in. The CDR3 runs from the conserved cysteine through the conserved F or W. A D gene is named only where the DNA matches it firmly. Clone size is given for some rows only: seen once, a few or many times, or a class if the clone is expanded.

>many|.|TRBJ2-7|TRBV28
TGTGCCAGCAGTTTAGGTGGGGATCTCTACTACGAGCAGTACTTC
CASSLGGDLYYEQYF
>.|TRBD1|TRBJ2-2|TRBV3-1
TGTGCCAGCCGACAGGGGGCCGGCGGGGAGCTGTTTTTT
CASRQGAGGELFF
>many|.|TRBJ1-5|TRBV27
TGTGCCAGCAGTCCCAACCCAGAGCAGCCCCAGCATTTT
CASSPNPEQPQHF
>many|TRBD1|TRBJ1-5|TRBV2
TGTGCCAGCAGTTCGGGACAGGGAGCGTTATTGAGCAATCAGCCCCAGCATTTT
CASSSGQGALLSNQPQHF
>medium-sized|.|TRBJ2-7|TRBV6-1
TGTGCTCTACGGGGGAGCAGTTACGAGCAGTACTTC
CALRGSSYEQYF
>many|.|TRBJ2-1|TRBV27
TGTGCCAGCAGTTTATCAACCCCTGCAATGGGCAATGAGCAGTTCTTC
CASSLSTPAMGNEQFF
>few|.|TRBJ2-2|TRBV7-9
TGTGCCAGCAGCTTAGAGGGCGGGGAGCTGTTTTTT
CASSLEGGELFF
>.|.|TRBJ2-5|TRBV24-1
TGTGCCACCAGTGACCTACAACAGGGTTGGGAGACCCAGTACTTC
CATSDLQQGWETQYF
>large|TRBD1|TRBJ1-2|TRBV27
TGTGCCAGCAGTTTTTCTCAGGGGGCGTTTTATGGCTACACCTTC
CASSFSQGAFYGYTF
>medium-sized|TRBD2|TRBJ2-1|TRBV20-1
TGCAGTGCTATTCCGGGACTAGCGGCTAATGAGCAGTTCTTC
CSAIPGLAANEQFF
>many|.|TRBJ1-3|TRBV12-3/TRBV12-4
TGTGCCAGCAGTTTTTACCATGTTGGGGTTTCTGGAAACACCATATATTTT
CASSFYHVGVSGNTIYF
>medium-sized|.|TRBJ2-7|TRBV6-2/TRBV6-3
TGTGCCAGCAGTTACTCGACGGACAATACCTACGAGCAGTACTTC
CASSYSTDNTYEQYF
>.|.|TRBJ2-5|TRBV6-2/TRBV6-3
TGTGCCAGCACCGATCTGACGGAGCAGCAAGAGACCCAGTACTTC
CASTDLTEQQETQYF
>.|TRBD1|TRBJ1-4|TRBV12-3/TRBV12-4
TGTGCCAGCAGTTTAGTGGCAGGGGGTCCTGTGGATGAAAAACTGTTTTTT
CASSLVAGGPVDEKLFF
>many|TRBD1|TRBJ1-1|TRBV29-1
TGCAGCGGATGGACAGGGGGCGACACTGAAGCTTTCTTT
CSGWTGGDTEAFF
>once|TRBD1|TRBJ2-1|TRBV5-1
TGCGCCAGCAGCGACAGACAGGGGATCGGAAAGAATGAGCAGTCCTTC
CASSDRQGIGKNEQSF
>many|TRBD2|TRBJ2-3|TRBV29-1
TGCAGCCACTGGGGGGAGGGCCAAGCAGATACGCAGTATTTT
CSHWGEGQADTQYF
>many|.|TRBJ2-2|TRBV29-1
TGCAGCGTTCTGGAAATGAACACCGGGGAGCTGTTTTTT
CSVLEMNTGELFF
>medium-sized|TRBD2|TRBJ2-7|TRBV6-2/TRBV6-3
TGTGCCAGCCTAGCGGTAAGCGCCTACGAGCAGTACTTC
CASLAVSAYEQYF
>.|.|TRBJ2-5|TRBV12-3/TRBV12-4
TGTGCCAGCAGTTTGAGTTACCAAGAGACCCAGTACTTC
CASSLSYQETQYF
>.|TRBD2|TRBJ2-3|TRBV4-3
TGCGCCAGCAGCCAAGGAATGACTAGCGGGGATACGCAGTATTTT
CASSQGMTSGDTQYF
>few|TRBD1|TRBJ1-5|TRBV28
TGTGCCAGCAAGGGGTCGGACAGGGATTTTGGACCCCAGCATTTT
CASKGSDRDFGPQHF
>.|.|TRBJ2-7|TRBV4-3
TGCGCCAGCAGCCAAGAGGCCGGACAGACCTACGAGCAGTACTTC
CASSQEAGQTYEQYF